This TCR beta chain was captured in a study of naive and memory T cell subsets. Blood and skin TCR RNA was reverse transcribed with alpha and beta constant primers. TCRdb re-analysed the 5' RACE reads in MiXCR, keeping a single row per CDR3 protein. Found here are some 22,000 distinct CDR3 sequences, over 3.5% of them singletons; the top ten hold about 8.3%. Study-level findings and limits: TCR transcript changes with activation or differentiation may affect this RNA method.

This clonotype has at least ten counts. Its antigen is undetermined. Whole-blood samples were approximately 2.6 ml of peripheral blood from healthy adult volunteers. A UMI-containing oligonucleotide was joined by 3' ligation to the TCR cDNA template. This CDR3 is 16 amino acids long. Germline values: CDR1 SQVTM, CDR2 ANQGSEA. V lost 4 bases and J 0 bases, leaving 16 bases between the germline ends. V is TRBV29-1 and J is TRBJ2-1; maybe TRBD2 (5 bases). This clonotype was obtained from a male donor in good health. The DNA of the CDR3 is TGCAGCGTTGTCCGTGCGGGTCCGAGCTCCTACAATGAGCAGTTCTTC. It encodes CSVVRAGPSSYNEQFF.